This T cell receptor beta chain was documented in a study of glioma-infiltrating T cells after dendritic cell vaccination (dated by TCRdb to 2016 to 2018). Notes on the research overall: Of the roughly 15 glioblastoma patients in the cohort, all drawn from Phase I and II dendritic cell vaccination trials, 9 were newly diagnosed and 6 had recurrent disease. Autologous tumor lysate-pulsed dendritic cell vaccination was administered to the patients between about 2002 and 2012. The vaccine consisted of monocyte-derived dendritic cells cultured seven days with IL-4 and GM-CSF, then pulsed overnight with autologous tumor lysate. Patients received three intradermal dendritic cell vaccine injections at biweekly intervals in the arm below the axilla. In glioblastoma patients vaccinated with dendritic cells, deep sequencing of TCR beta CDR3 regions served to measure the amount of tumor-infiltrating lymphocytes and to compare repertoires between tumor and blood. Survival after dendritic cell vaccination was correlated with TCR sequencing metrics, such as TIL content and the overlap between tumor and blood repertoires. Study-wide conclusions, independent of this receptor: The cohort was small and heterogeneous, few patients had complete blood and tumor sets, and even fewer had initial-recurrent tumor pairs. The TCR overlap response model with three groups was called speculative and said to need prospective validation. After dendritic cell vaccination, a higher estimated pretreatment TIL content predicted longer time to progression and longer overall survival. TCR clonality showed no direct relationship with survival, which suggests that a diverse polyclonal response may be important.

From the cysteine up to the phenylalanine, the CDR3 has a length of 10 residues. Of the read, only the CDR3 DNA is kept; its 30 bases are in frame from base 1. As encoded in the germline V gene, CDR1 is SQVTM while CDR2 is ANQGSEA. The germline ends are 8 bases apart after V is trimmed by 4 bases and J by 8 bases. As to this clone: The antigen it recognizes is unknown. The sample holds no much larger clone one base away, and base qualities are not on file.

The time point label, as the study defines it: after dendritic cell vaccination, including at tumor progression/relapse. Patients were selected for having adequate residual fresh-frozen tumor tissue and more than two years of available survival data. Molecular status otherwise varied across the glioblastoma patients, but none of them carried an isocitrate dehydrogenase mutation. PBMC collection took place before vaccination, two weeks after the third vaccination, and at tumor progression if progression occurred. The Qiagen DNeasy Blood extraction Kit was used to extract genomic DNA. The immunoSEQ assay amplified TCRB CDR3 regions from 1.5 to 2.5 micrograms of genomic DNA, or from all available DNA when less than that amount was available. The multiplex PCR employed 60 forward primers targeting TCR V beta segments and 13 reverse primers targeting J beta segments. Synthetic control templates were spiked into each sample at limiting dilution to estimate reads per starting template. The Illumina HiSeq System generated 87 bp sequencing reads. The published analysis was carried out like this. To remove PCR and sequencing errors, closely related sequences were merged with a nearest neighbor algorithm. TCR overlap was measured as the percentage of unique tumor TCR beta sequences also present in the same patient's peripheral blood. Not all clones reach the TCRdb copy of this immuneACCESS table, which keeps in-frame sequences only. Checked studies attribute under half of the gap to unresolved V genes and leave the rest unexplained. The DNA was the basis for D and trimming; V, J and clone size are from that table. The sample table lists 90,000 to 140,000 clones, roughly 90% of them with a count of one. The leading ten clones occupy around 2.6% of the sample.

Specimen: blood, collected after dendritic cell vaccination. The rearranged segments are TRBV29-1 and TRBJ2-5, and possibly TRBD2, on 5 matching bases. This TCR was sampled from a human donor with glioblastoma. The DNA sequence is as follows: TGCAGCGTTGGTGAGGGTACCCAGTACTTC. Its protein is CSVGEGTQYF.